Sequencing of this T cell receptor beta chain was carried out in a study of CD8 T cells in ankylosing spondylitis. TCRdb analysed the 5' RACE reads with MiXCR anew, one entry per CDR3 protein. This sample yields approximately 240,000 distinct CDR3 sequences, of which roughly a quarter are seen a single time; less than 0.75% belongs to the top ten. Whole-study results and caveats: The authors reported significant enrichment of disease-linked clones in matched ankylosing spondylitis synovial fluid. For ankylosing spondylitis blood, a TCR beta motif of several highly homologous variants appeared characteristic. Certain motif variants had earlier been reported in reactive arthritis synovial fluid and blood.

Notes on this clonotype: No antigen is known for it.

Sequencing was performed on blood, either unsorted or a sorted T cell fraction (not recorded which). The sequence derives from a male donor with ankylosing spondylitis or in good health (not recorded which).

CDR3 nucleotides: TGCAGTGCTAGTTCCTGGGACCGGGCGTACGAGCAGTACTTC. Protein product: CSASSWDRAYEQYF. The V gene is TRBV20-1, the J gene TRBJ2-7; tentatively, D is TRBD1 or TRBD2 (5 bases each). The V and J ends lost 3 bases and 4 bases respectively, with 16 bases between them. This CDR3 is 14 amino acids long. Germline V gene sequence: CDR1 DFQATT, CDR2 SNEGSKA (reference sequence).